This T cell receptor beta chain was sequenced during a study of blood T cells in healthy people across ages. Study-wide points: Estimated diversity across one million T cells was deemed an underestimate.

PCR was performed a second time for roughly 7 to 11 cycles using a sample-barcoded 5' primer and a J-beta primer mix. A single record per CDR3 protein comes from TCRdb applying MiXCR to the 5' RACE reads. The data show roughly 1,500,000 distinct CDR3 sequences, with roughly 40% seen just once and 7.9% held by the top ten. The CDR3 is made up of 15 amino acids. After removal of 5 bases from V and 4 bases from J, the junction contained 4 bases not matched to a gene. Looked up from germline, CDR1 is MNHNS and CDR2 is SASEGT. This clonotype was seen only a few times. Antigen specificity is unknown. The chain is built from TRBV6-1 and TRBJ2-1; TRBD2 matches 11 bases. The TCR comes from a woman younger than 30 in good health. Specimen: blood. The CDR3 region is CASSQLAGDYNEQFF. DNA for the CDR3: TGTGCCAGCAGTCAACTAGCGGGGGATTACAATGAGCAGTTCTTC.